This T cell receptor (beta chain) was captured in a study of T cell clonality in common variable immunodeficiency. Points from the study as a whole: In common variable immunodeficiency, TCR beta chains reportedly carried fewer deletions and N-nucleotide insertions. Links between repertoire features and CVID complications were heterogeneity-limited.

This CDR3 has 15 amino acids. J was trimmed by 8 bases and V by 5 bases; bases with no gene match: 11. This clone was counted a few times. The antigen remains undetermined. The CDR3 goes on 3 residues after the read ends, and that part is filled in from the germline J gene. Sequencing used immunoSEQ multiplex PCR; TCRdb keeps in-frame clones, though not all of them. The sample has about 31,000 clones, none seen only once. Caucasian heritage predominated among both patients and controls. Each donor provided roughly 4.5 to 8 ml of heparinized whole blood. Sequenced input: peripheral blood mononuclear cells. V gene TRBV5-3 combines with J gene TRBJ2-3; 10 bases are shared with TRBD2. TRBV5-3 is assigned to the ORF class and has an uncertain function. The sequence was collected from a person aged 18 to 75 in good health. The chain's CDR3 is CARRHEAGGPGTQYF. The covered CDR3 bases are TGTGCCAGAAGACACGAAGCGGGAGGGCCTGGTACG.